This T cell receptor beta chain originates from a study of T cell clonality in common variable immunodeficiency. Overall study results and limits: Fewer deletions and N-nucleotide insertions were reportedly seen in common variable immunodeficiency TCR beta sequences.

This clone was seen at least ten times. The target antigen is unknown. The sequenced fragment ends 3 residues before the CDR3 boundary, so the rest is inferred from the germline J gene. Produced via immunoSEQ multiplex PCR; TCRdb's table is partial and in-frame only. The sample presents 25,000 to 30,000 clones, none singletons. Diagnosis required reduced IgG, IgA and/or IgM with specific antibody deficiency. Germline-derived CDR1 and CDR2 are SGHVS and FQNEAQ. The V and J ends lost 5 bases and 1 base respectively, with 8 bases between them. CDR3 length: 13 residues. The chain joins TRBV7-8 to TRBJ1-1, with D maybe TRBD1 (5 bases). The sequence came from a human donor with common variable immunodeficiency. The sequencing sample was made of peripheral blood mononuclear cells. CDR3: CASSARENTEAFF. The sequenced CDR3 bases are TGTGCCAGCAGCGCCAGGGAGAACACTGAA.